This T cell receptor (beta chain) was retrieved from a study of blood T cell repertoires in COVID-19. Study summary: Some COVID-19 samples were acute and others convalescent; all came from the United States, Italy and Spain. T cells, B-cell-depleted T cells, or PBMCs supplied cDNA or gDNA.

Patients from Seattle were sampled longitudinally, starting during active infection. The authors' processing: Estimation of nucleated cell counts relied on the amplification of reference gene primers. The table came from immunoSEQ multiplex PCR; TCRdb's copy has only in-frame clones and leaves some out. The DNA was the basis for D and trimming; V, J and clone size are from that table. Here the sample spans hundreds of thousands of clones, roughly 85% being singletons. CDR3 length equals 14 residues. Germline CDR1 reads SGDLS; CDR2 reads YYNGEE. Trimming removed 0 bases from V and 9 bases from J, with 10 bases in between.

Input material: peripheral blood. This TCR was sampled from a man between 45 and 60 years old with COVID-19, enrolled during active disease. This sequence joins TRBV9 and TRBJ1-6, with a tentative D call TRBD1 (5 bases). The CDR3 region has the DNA TGTGCCAGCAGCGTAGATTCAGGGCTTTCACCCCTCCACTTT. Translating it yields CASSVDSGLSPLHF. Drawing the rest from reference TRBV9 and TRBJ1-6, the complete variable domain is DSGVTQTPKHLITATGQRVTLRCSPRSGDLSVYWYQQSLDQGLQFLIQYYNGEERAKGNILERFSAQQFPDLHSELNLSSLELGDSALYFCASSVDSGLSPLHFGNGTRLTVT.